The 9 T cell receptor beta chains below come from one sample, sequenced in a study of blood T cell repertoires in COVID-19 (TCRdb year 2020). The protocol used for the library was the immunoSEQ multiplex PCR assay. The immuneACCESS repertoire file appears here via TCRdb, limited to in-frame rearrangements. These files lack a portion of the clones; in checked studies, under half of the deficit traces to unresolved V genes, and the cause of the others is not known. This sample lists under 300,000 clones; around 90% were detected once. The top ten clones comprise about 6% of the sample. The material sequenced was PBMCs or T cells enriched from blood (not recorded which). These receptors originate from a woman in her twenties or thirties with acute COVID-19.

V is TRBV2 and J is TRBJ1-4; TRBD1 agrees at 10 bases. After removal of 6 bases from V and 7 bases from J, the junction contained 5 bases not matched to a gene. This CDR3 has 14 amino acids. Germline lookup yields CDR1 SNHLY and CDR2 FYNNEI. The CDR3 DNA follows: TGTGCCAGCAGGGCCGGGACAGGGGTTGAAAAACTGTTTTTT. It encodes CASRAGTGVEKLFF.

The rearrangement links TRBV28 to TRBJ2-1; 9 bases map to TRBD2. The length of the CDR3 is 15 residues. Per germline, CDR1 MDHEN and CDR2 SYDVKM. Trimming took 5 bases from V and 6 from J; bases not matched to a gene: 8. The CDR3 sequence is CASSLSSGRGNEQFF. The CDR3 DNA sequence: TGTGCCAGCAGTCTCAGTAGCGGGAGAGGCAATGAGCAGTTCTTC.

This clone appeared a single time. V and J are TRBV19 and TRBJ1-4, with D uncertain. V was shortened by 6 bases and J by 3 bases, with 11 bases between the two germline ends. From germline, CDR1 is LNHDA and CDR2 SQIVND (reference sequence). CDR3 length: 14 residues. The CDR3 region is CASRVRGSNEKLFF. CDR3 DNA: TGTGCCAGTAGGGTCCGGGGATCTAATGAAAAACTGTTTTTT.

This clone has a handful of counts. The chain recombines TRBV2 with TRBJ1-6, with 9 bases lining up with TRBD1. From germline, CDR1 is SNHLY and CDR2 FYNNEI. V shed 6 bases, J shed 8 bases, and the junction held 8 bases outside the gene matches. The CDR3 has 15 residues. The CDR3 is CASRAGTGWHSPLHF. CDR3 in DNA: TGTGCCAGCAGGGCCGGGACAGGGTGGCATTCACCCCTCCACTTT. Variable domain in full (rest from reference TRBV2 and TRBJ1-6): EPEVTQTPSHQVTQMGQEVILRCVPISNHLYFYWYRQILGQKVEFLVSFYNNEISEKSEIFDDQFSVERPDGSNFTLKIRSTKLEDSAMYFCASRAGTGWHSPLHFGNGTRLTVT.

CDR3 nucleotides: TGTGCCAGCACGGCTACGGGGGGATACACTGAAGCTTTCTTT. Amino acids: CASTATGGYTEAFF. The chain has TRBV7-9 and TRBJ1-1, with a weak D call TRBD1 (5 bases). The germline V gene has CDR1 SEHNR and CDR2 FQNEAQ (reference sequence). The CDR3 covers 14 residues. Trimming shortened V by 7 bases and J by 3 bases, and 15 bases separated the two germline ends.

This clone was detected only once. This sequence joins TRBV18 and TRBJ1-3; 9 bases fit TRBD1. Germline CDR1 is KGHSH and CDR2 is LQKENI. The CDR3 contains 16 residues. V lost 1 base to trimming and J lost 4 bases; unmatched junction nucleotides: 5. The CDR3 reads CASSPREQGAGNTIYF. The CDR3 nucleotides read TGTGCCAGCTCACCACGCGAACAGGGGGCAGGAAACACCATATATTTT.

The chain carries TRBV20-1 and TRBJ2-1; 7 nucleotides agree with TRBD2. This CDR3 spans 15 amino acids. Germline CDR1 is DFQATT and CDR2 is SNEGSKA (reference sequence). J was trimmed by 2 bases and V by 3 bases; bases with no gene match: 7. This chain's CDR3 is CSASRGGSAYNEQFF. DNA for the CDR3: TGCAGTGCTAGTCGGGGAGGGTCTGCCTACAATGAGCAGTTCTTC.

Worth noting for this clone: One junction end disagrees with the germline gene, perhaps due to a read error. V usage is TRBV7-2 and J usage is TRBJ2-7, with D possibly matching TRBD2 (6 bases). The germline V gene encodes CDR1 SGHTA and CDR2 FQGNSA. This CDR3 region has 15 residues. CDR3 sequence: CASSLVDGDSYGQYF. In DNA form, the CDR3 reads TGTGCCAGCAGCTTAGTGGACGGGGACTCCTACGGGCAGTACTTC.

CDR3 region: CASSQDRGGRDTDTQYF. The DNA of the CDR3 is TGCGCCAGCAGCCAAGATCGGGGCGGGAGGGACACGGATACGCAGTATTTT. The chain has TRBV4-3 and TRBJ2-3; 9 nucleotides agree with TRBD2. V gave up 0 bases and J gave up 6 bases; unmatched junction bases: 10. Germline V lookup: CDR1 LGHNA, CDR2 YSLEER. The CDR3 is 17 amino acids.